This T cell receptor (beta chain) appears in the sequencing data of a study of blood T cells in healthy people across ages. The V segment lost 6 bases and the J segment 9 bases; nucleotides outside the gene matches: 3. Looked up from germline, CDR1 is MDHEN and CDR2 is SYDVKM. This CDR3 comprises 12 residues. A second about 7 to 12 cycle PCR used barcoded and J-beta primers. In TCRdb, the 5' RACE reads were re-called with MiXCR into one record per CDR3 protein. Counted here are around 800,000 distinct CDR3 sequences, 20% to 30% occurring once; the ten biggest clones make up less than 3.5%. These data were likewise used in another study, on T cells of mothers and their children. That study adds: For the second PCR, the M1S primer put in sample barcodes and 2-4 random nucleotides.

The chain employs TRBV28 and TRBJ2-1, with 9 bases identical to TRBD1. The specimen was blood. This receptor was obtained from a boy between 10 and 17 years old in good health. The CDR3 here is CASSRQGGEQFF. The CDR3, as DNA: TGTGCCAGCAGCCGACAGGGGGGTGAGCAGTTCTTC.